This T cell receptor beta chain was recovered during a study of CD8+ T cells in alopecia areata. Findings of the study overall: Shared TCR sequences were less clear between patients than in mice, possibly partly from HLA diversity.

It was cDNA, reverse transcribed from extracted RNA, that served as the sequencing template. The data were produced by immunoSEQ multiplex PCR, yet TCRdb's version contains in-frame clones alone and is incomplete. The table records 95,000 to 110,000 clones, around 50% of them present only once. This clone was counted once. The antigen is undetermined. From PBMCs, CD4+ and CD8+ T cells were sorted. Input material: CD4+ T cells sorted from blood. The TCR comes from a human donor in good health.

The CDR3 is CASRGGANQPQHF. The CDR3 region has the DNA TGCGCCAGCCGAGGGGGGGCGAATCAGCCCCAGCATTTT. The J gene is TRBJ1-5, the V gene TRBV23-1; D is perhaps TRBD1 (6 bases). TRBV23-1 is assigned to the ORF class and has an uncertain function. This CDR3 contains 13 residues. V lost 8 bases and J 4 bases, leaving 12 bases between the germline ends.